This TCR beta chain was captured in a study of T cells in Graves' hyperthyroidism and ophthalmopathy. General study results and limits: Blood held most thyroid clonotypes expanded above 0.001 frequency.

Between the trimmed V and J ends, which lost 1 base and 8 bases, there was a span of 11 bases. The CDR3 has 14 amino acids. Germline V CDR1 and CDR2: LNHNV, YYDKDF (reference sequence). Patients between 18 and 65 years old had hyperthyroidism, newly diagnosed and lasting under 2 months. Diagnosis relied on clinical symptoms, serum thyroxine and TRAb, thyroid ultrasound and orbital computed tomography. This clonotype appeared a single time. The antigen remains unidentified. Amplified regions were TCR beta CDR3 sequences from RNA transcripts. TCR CDR3 underwent first-round RT-PCR with the HTBI primer set. One entry per CDR3 protein results from TCRdb running MiXCR on the multiplex PCR reads. The data show 750,000 to 950,000 distinct CDR3 sequences, with roughly 40% seen just once and approximately 10% held by the top ten.

Sequenced input: blood. This TCR was recovered from a man younger than 35 with Graves' hyperthyroidism. This rearrangement joins TRBV15 to TRBJ2-2; unclear D gene. The CDR3 loop is CATSRGFSPGELFF. The CDR3 DNA reads TGTGCCACCAGCAGAGGATTCTCCCCAGGGGAGCTGTTTTTT.